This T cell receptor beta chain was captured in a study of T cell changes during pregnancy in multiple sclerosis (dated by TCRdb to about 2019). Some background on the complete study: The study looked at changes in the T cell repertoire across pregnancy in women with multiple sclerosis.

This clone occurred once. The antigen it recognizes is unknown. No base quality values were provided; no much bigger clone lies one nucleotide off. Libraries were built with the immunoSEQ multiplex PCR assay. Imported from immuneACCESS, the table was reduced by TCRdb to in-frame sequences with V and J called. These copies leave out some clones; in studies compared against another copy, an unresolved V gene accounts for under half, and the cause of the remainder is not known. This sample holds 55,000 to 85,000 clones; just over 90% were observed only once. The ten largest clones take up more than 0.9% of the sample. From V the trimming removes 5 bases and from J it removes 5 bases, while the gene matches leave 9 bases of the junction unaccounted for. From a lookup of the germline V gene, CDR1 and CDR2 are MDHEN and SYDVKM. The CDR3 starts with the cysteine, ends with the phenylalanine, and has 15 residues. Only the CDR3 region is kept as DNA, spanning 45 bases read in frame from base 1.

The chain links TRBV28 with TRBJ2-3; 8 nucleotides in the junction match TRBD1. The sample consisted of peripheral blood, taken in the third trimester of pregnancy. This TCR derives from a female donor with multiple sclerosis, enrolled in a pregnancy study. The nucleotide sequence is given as TGTGCCAGCAGTCGGAGACAGGGGATCGTAGATACGCAGTATTTT. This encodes CASSRRQGIVDTQYF.